The source of this TCR beta chain is a study of shared clonotypes between healthy human individuals. About the study: Those who served as donors were a couple of women and a few men between the ages of 18 and 49.

Genomic DNA belonging to each subset was distributed in equal measure over several immunoSEQ plates. In the study's own analysis: There were no quality scores in the junction-only immunoSEQ sequences, so filtering differed. TCRdb keeps only in-frame clones here, not all; method: immunoSEQ multiplex PCR. That table furnishes V, J and clone size, whereas the DNA furnished D and trimming. The sample holds hundreds of thousands of clones, around 77% seen once. Adult Caucasians living in Nashville, Tennessee made up all of the donors. V dropped 6 bases and J dropped 7; count of bases not matched to a gene: 2. This CDR3 region has 13 residues. CDR1 and CDR2 (germline): MRHNA, SNTAGT.

This chain joins TRBV6-4 and TRBJ2-2, with 10 bases aligning to TRBD2. The sequenced sample was PBMCs. This clonotype was sampled from a woman aged 40 to 50 in good health. Some clones in this sample may be carry-over from other donors' samples. CDR3 in amino acids: CASSRTSGGELFF. In DNA form, the CDR3 reads TGTGCCAGCAGCAGGACTAGCGGCGGGGAGCTGTTTTTT.